Listed here is a single T cell receptor (beta chain). Per the germline V gene, CDR1 is SEHNR and CDR2 is FQNEAQ (reference sequence). CDR3 length: 17 residues. V was cut by 4 bases and J by 7 bases, with 25 bases left in between. These data come from a study of technical replicates of blood from several donors. TCRdb's copy holds only in-frame clones and misses some; the assay was immunoSEQ multiplex PCR. The sample has some 60,000 clones, about 87% seen once; the top ten hold around 5.2%. This chain uses TRBV7-9 with TRBJ1-2; maybe TRBD1 (6 bases). Sequencing was done on a sample of PBMCs. The origin of this receptor is a human donor in good health. Some clones in this sample may be carry-over from other donors' samples. The CDR3 DNA follows: TGTGCCAGCAGCTCGATATTGGGACCGCAAGTCAGGGGTGGCTACACCTTC. Protein: CASSSILGPQVRGGYTF. Using reference TRBV7-9 and TRBJ1-2 for the parts outside the CDR3, the full variable domain is DTGVSQNPRHKITKRGQNVTFRCDPISEHNRLYWYRQTLGQGPEFLTYFQNEAQLEKSRLLSDRFSAERPKGSFSTLEIQRTEQGDSAMYLCASSSILGPQVRGGYTFGSGTRLTVV.